These 15 T cell receptor beta chains came from one sample sequenced in a study of T cell repertoires in cytomegalovirus infection. TCRdb ran MiXCR on the reads and lists one entry per CDR3 protein. The sample has 300,000 to 400,000 distinct CDR3 sequences, over 7.5% seen once. The sequenced sample consisted of PBMCs. These receptors were obtained from a human donor in good health (CMV status not recorded). Some clones in this sample may be carry-over from other donors' samples.

This clonotype occurred many times. This chain joins TRBV5-6 and TRBJ1-5; D gene uncertain. The germline V and J ends were trimmed by 1 base and 1 base, with 9 bases remaining between them. The germline CDR1 and CDR2 sequences are SGHDT and YYEEEE. The CDR3 has 15 amino acids. The CDR3 sequence is CASSLRSGSNQPQHF. The CDR3 nucleotides read TGTGCCAGCAGCTTGAGGTCTGGCAGCAATCAGCCCCAGCATTTT.

In its sample, this clonotype was seen many times. The CDR3, as DNA: TGTGCCAGCAGTGAAGGCGTGAACACTGAAGCTTTCTTT. Protein product: CASSEGVNTEAFF. The chain joins TRBV2 to TRBJ1-1, with no clear D. V lost 1 base and J 0 bases, leaving 3 bases between the germline ends. CDR1 SNHLY and CDR2 FYNNEI come from the germline V gene. This CDR3 contains 13 residues.

This clonotype was seen repeatedly, ten times or more. The chain uses TRBV7-9 and TRBJ2-5; TRBD2 aligns across 11 bases. Per germline, CDR1 SEHNR and CDR2 FQNEAQ (reference sequence). There are 16 residues in the CDR3. Trimming at V came to 5 bases and at J to 7 bases, leaving 12 bases not matched to a gene. In DNA, the CDR3 is TGTGCCAGCAGCCGTACTTCGGGACTAGCGGCCGGGACCCAGTACTTC. The encoded protein is CASSRTSGLAAGTQYF. Variable domain in full (rest from reference TRBV7-9 and TRBJ2-5): DTGVSQNPRHKITKRGQNVTFRCDPISEHNRLYWYRQTLGQGPEFLTYFQNEAQLEKSRLLSDRFSAERPKGSFSTLEIQRTEQGDSAMYLCASSRTSGLAAGTQYFGPGTRLLVL.

This clonotype was picked up many times. The chain employs TRBV7-2 and TRBJ2-5, with D maybe TRBD1 (6 bases). There are 15 residues in the CDR3. Germline lookup yields CDR1 SGHTA and CDR2 FQGNSA. V was clipped by 0 bases and J by 2 bases, with 10 bases between them. The CDR3 loop reads CASSLALGGQETQYF. The DNA for the CDR3 is TGTGCCAGCAGCTTAGCGCTAGGGGGACAAGAGACCCAGTACTTC.

V is TRBV19 and J is TRBJ1-2; TRBD1 is a possible D gene (6 bases). Germline V CDR1 and CDR2: LNHDA, SQIVND (reference sequence). Between the trimmed V and J ends, which lost 10 bases and 4 bases, there was a span of 13 bases. There are 12 residues in the CDR3. The CDR3 DNA follows: TGTGCCACCGGGGGGCAGAGCTATGGCTACACCTTC. This gives the protein CATGGQSYGYTF.

This clonotype was seen at least ten times. The chain employs TRBV7-2 and TRBJ2-1; weak D call: TRBD2 (5 bases). The CDR3 is 13 amino acids. CDR1 and CDR2 from the germline V gene are SGHTA and FQGNSA. The V gene lost 5 bases and the J gene lost 12 bases, with 17 bases spanning the gap. CDR3 region: CASSTTRVLGQFF. The DNA of the CDR3 is TGTGCCAGCAGCACTACGAGGGTTTTGGGGCAGTTCTTC.

This clonotype was seen repeatedly, ten times or more. The genes are TRBV7-2 and TRBJ2-1; no firm D call. V was trimmed by 3 bases and J by 7 bases, leaving 10 bases between them. Germline CDR1 reads SGHTA; CDR2 reads FQGNSA. The CDR3 runs 13 residues. This CDR3 is CASSLDLGNEQFF. CDR3 bases: TGTGCCAGCAGCTTGGACCTGGGGAATGAGCAGTTCTTC.

This chain joins TRBV6-5 and TRBJ1-1, with 10 bases aligning to TRBD1. V lost 3 bases, J lost 5 bases, and 15 bases stayed unmatched. The CDR3 has 18 amino acids. Germline V gene sequence: CDR1 MNHEY, CDR2 SVGAGI. The CDR3 region is CASSYLHVDRGIKTEAFF. The CDR3 region has the DNA TGTGCCAGCAGTTATCTTCACGTGGACAGGGGGATTAAAACTGAAGCTTTCTTT.

The rearrangement joins TRBV4-3 to TRBJ2-5; 11 bases match TRBD2. The CDR3 is 16 amino acids. Per the germline V gene, CDR1 is LGHNA and CDR2 is YSLEER. Losses at the gene ends were 0 bases for V and 7 bases for J; bases not matched to a gene: 7. The DNA for the CDR3 is TGCGCCAGCAGCCAAGACCTAGCGGGGGGACTTTGGACCCAGTACTTC. Protein sequence: CASSQDLAGGLWTQYF.

The chain recombines TRBV12-3 or TRBV12-4 with TRBJ2-5; D may be TRBD2 (5 bases). The CDR3 has 15 residues. Trimming took off 6 bases at V and 7 bases at J, with 21 bases between the two ends. CDR3: CASRRTTSEGGTQYF. Written as DNA, the CDR3 is TGTGCCAGCAGACGTACCACCTCGGAAGGAGGGACCCAGTACTTC.

This clonotype was seen ten or more times. This chain joins TRBV7-2 and TRBJ1-5; no reliable D call. V gave up 5 bases and J gave up 2 bases, with 7 bases separating them. Germline CDR1 SGHTA, CDR2 FQGNSA. The CDR3 loop spans 13 amino acids. CDR3 region: CASSAGRNQPQHF. DNA for the CDR3: TGTGCCAGCAGCGCCGGACGCAATCAGCCCCAGCATTTT.

This clonotype showed up many times. The V gene is TRBV12-3 or TRBV12-4, the J gene TRBJ1-5; D ambiguous. The CDR3 runs to 19 residues. The V end lost 0 bases, the J end lost 9 bases, and 27 bases lay between the germline ends. CDR3 residues: CASSLARPLPTPGVGPQHF. CDR3 DNA sequence: TGTGCCAGCAGTTTAGCGCGGCCGTTACCGACACCGGGCGTTGGGCCCCAGCATTTT.

The sample holds a few counts of this clonotype. The rearrangement links TRBV28 to TRBJ2-3; 11 nucleotides agree with TRBD1. The CDR3 is 20 amino acids. Germline V gene lookup returns CDR1 MDHEN and CDR2 SYDVKM. The junction had 16 bases not matched to a gene; V was cut back by 1 base and J by 4 bases. The CDR3 nucleotides read TGTGCCAGCAGTTTATCCCTGGGACAGGGGGATTCATTCCCCTCAGATACGCAGTATTTT. Its translation is CASSLSLGQGDSFPSDTQYF. The full variable domain, rest sourced from reference TRBV28 and TRBJ2-3, is DVKVTQSSRYLVKRTGEKVFLECVQDMDHENMFWYRQDPGLGLRLIYFSYDVKMKEKGDIPEGYSVSREKKERFSLILESASTNQTSMYLCASSLSLGQGDSFPSDTQYFGPGTRLTVL.

This clonotype has a count of ten or more. The chain links TRBV20-1 to TRBJ2-7; 8 nucleotides match TRBD2. The CDR3 spans 14 residues. The V gene end was trimmed by 6 bases and the J gene end by 6 bases; junction bases not matched to a gene: 13. The germline CDR1 and CDR2 sequences are DFQATT and SNEGSKA (reference sequence). CDR3 sequence (DNA): TGCAGTGCCCGAGAGGTCCGGGGGGGCGGCGAGCAGTACTTC. Translated: CSAREVRGGGEQYF.

This clonotype was detected many times. The genes are TRBV7-2 and TRBJ2-1; D remains unclear. V lost 5 bases to trimming and J lost 0 bases, with 11 bases between them. Germline values: CDR1 SGHTA, CDR2 FQGNSA. This CDR3 contains 15 residues. The CDR3, as DNA: TGTGCCAGCAGCCGTGCCTCGAGCTCCTACAATGAGCAGTTCTTC. Encoded protein: CASSRASSSYNEQFF.